These 10 T cell receptor beta chains were sequenced from one sample in a study of blood T cells in healthy people across ages. Next came a second PCR, run for 7 to 11 cycles, which used a sample-barcoded 5' primer along with a J-beta primer mix. A single record per CDR3 protein comes from TCRdb applying MiXCR to the 5' RACE reads. The sample comprises hundreds of thousands of distinct CDR3 sequences, about 37% of which are singletons, and 10% to 15% rests with the top ten. Material for sequencing was blood. All receptors come from a man between 18 and 35 years old in good health.

This clonotype has only a few counts. The chain combines TRBV7-9 with TRBJ1-4; 8 nucleotides line up with TRBD1. Germline CDR1 SEHNR, CDR2 FQNEAQ (reference sequence). The CDR3 contains 14 residues. With V trimmed by 5 bases and J by 5 bases, 4 bases remained unmatched. Here the CDR3 DNA reads TGTGCCAGCAGCAAACAGGGGGGCAATGAAAAACTGTTTTTT. Amino acid sequence: CASSKQGGNEKLFF. The full variable domain, its missing parts supplied by reference TRBV7-9 and TRBJ1-4, is DTGVSQNPRHKITKRGQNVTFRCDPISEHNRLYWYRQTLGQGPEFLTYFQNEAQLEKSRLLSDRFSAERPKGSFSTLEIQRTEQGDSAMYLCASSKQGGNEKLFFGSGTQLSVL.

V usage is TRBV20-1 and J usage is TRBJ2-5; 11 bases align to TRBD2. V trimming: 4 bases; J trimming: 5 bases; junction bases outside the gene matches: 12. Germline V gene sequence: CDR1 DFQATT, CDR2 SNEGSKA (reference sequence). CDR3 length equals 16 residues. The CDR3 loop is CSAIGTSGLSRETQYF. The CDR3 DNA is TGCAGTGCTATCGGGACTAGCGGCCTTTCAAGGGAGACCCAGTACTTC.

This chain links TRBV9 with TRBJ2-5; TRBD1 or TRBD2 may be the D gene (5 bases each). V was trimmed by 0 bases and J by 5 bases, leaving 14 bases between them. Germline CDR1 reads SGDLS; CDR2 reads YYNGEE. This CDR3 region has 15 residues. In nucleotides, the CDR3 is TGTGCCAGCAGCGTAGGTCAGGGAGTAATGGAGACCCAGTACTTC. This translates into CASSVGQGVMETQYF.

The chain employs TRBV30 and TRBJ2-7; D may be TRBD1 (6 bases). Trimming pared 5 bases from V and 1 base from J, leaving 12 bases between. CDR1 is GTSNPN and CDR2 is SVGIG in the germline V gene (reference sequence). CDR3 length: 13 residues. The CDR3 here is CAWDLGQSYEQYF. CDR3 in DNA: TGTGCCTGGGACTTAGGACAGTCCTACGAGCAGTACTTC. Looking up the rest from reference TRBV30 and TRBJ2-7 gives the full variable domain: SQTIHQWPATLVQPVGSPLSLECTVEGTSNPNLYWYRQAAGRGLQLLFYSVGIGQISSEVPQNLSASRPQDRQFILSSKKLLLSDSGFYLCAWDLGQSYEQYFGPGTRLTVT.

This clonotype was detected only once. The chain recombines TRBV13 with TRBJ1-2; D gene ambiguous. V was trimmed by 6 bases and J by 0 bases, leaving 23 bases between them. This CDR3 contains 18 residues. Germline V gene data show CDR1 as PRHDT and CDR2 as FYEKMQ (reference sequence). The CDR3 spells CASRQTGKTLRSNYGYTF. In DNA form, the CDR3 reads TGTGCCAGCAGACAAACCGGGAAAACGCTGCGATCTAACTATGGCTACACCTTC.

This clonotype occurred once. This chain links TRBV12-3 or TRBV12-4 with TRBJ1-2; no reliable D call. V lost 5 bases to trimming and J lost 8 bases, with 21 bases between them. This CDR3 has 15 residues. CDR3 sequence (DNA): TGTGCCAGCAGTGATACGGCGCAGGTCCTTGCCGGCTACACCTTC. Its translation: CASSDTAQVLAGYTF.

J is TRBJ2-3 and V is TRBV14, with 11 bases aligning to TRBD2. V was pared by 0 bases and J by 0 bases, with 11 bases of the junction left unmatched. The germline CDR1 and CDR2 sequences are SGHDN and FVKESK. The CDR3 has 20 residues. The CDR3, as DNA: TGTGCCAGCAGCCAAGAGACGTCTAGCGGGGGGAAATCTAGCACAGATACGCAGTATTTT. Translation gives CASSQETSSGGKSSTDTQYF.

The table lists this clonotype with a few counts. The gene calls are TRBV6-5 and TRBJ1-1; D may be TRBD1 (6 bases). The CDR3 runs to 14 residues. The germline gives CDR1 MNHEY, CDR2 SVGAGI. V was pared by 6 bases and J by 4 bases, with 15 bases between. Here the CDR3 reads CASSRRGGATEAFF. The CDR3 DNA reads as TGTGCCAGCAGCCGCCGGGGGGGGGCCACTGAAGCTTTCTTT.

The chain couples TRBV11-2 to TRBJ2-1, with D possibly called TRBD1 or TRBD2 (5 bases each). Trimming pared 1 base from V and 0 bases from J, leaving 13 bases between. CDR3 length: 17 residues. The V gene's germline CDR1 is SGHAT and CDR2 FQNNGV. CDR3 sequence: CASSLAGGHLSYNEQFF. CDR3 coding DNA: TGTGCCAGCAGCTTAGCTGGAGGACACCTCTCCTACAATGAGCAGTTCTTC.

This clonotype appeared a few times. This sequence joins TRBV6-1 and TRBJ2-3, with D unresolved. The CDR3 sequence is 18 residues long. Trimming left V 2 bases short and J 0 bases short, with 18 bases between. In germline, CDR1 is MNHNS, CDR2 SASEGT. CDR3 nucleotide sequence: TGTGCCAGCAGTGAAAAATCGGTCGGCAGCCGTAGCACAGATACGCAGTATTTT. It is translated as CASSEKSVGSRSTDTQYF.